This T cell receptor beta chain was recovered during a study of T cells in Graves' hyperthyroidism and ophthalmopathy. Whole-study results and caveats: The authors' 13 V-J model separated ophthalmopathy from stable hyperthyroidism.

Those patients with uncontrolled infection, other autoimmune disease, pregnancy or lactation were excluded. For the diagnoses, clinical symptoms, serum thyroxine and TRAb, thyroid ultrasound and orbital computed tomography were used. Fresh peripheral blood, around 10 ml, yielded the PBMCs. Germline CDR1 MNHEY, CDR2 SMNVEV (reference sequence). The CDR3 has 15 amino acids. V gave up 2 bases and J gave up 9 bases, with 17 bases separating them. TCR beta CDR3 regions were amplified from RNA. RT-PCR in the first round (using the HTBI primer set) targeted the TCR CDR3. One entry per CDR3 protein, called by TCRdb with MiXCR from the multiplex PCR reads. This repertoire shows about 410,000 distinct CDR3 sequences, roughly 14% found once; its top ten account for roughly 13%. The sample holds many counts of this clonotype. Its target is not known.

The chain carries TRBV27 and TRBJ2-1; D is possibly TRBD1 or TRBD2 (6 bases each). The sequenced sample consisted of blood. The sequence came from a man aged 18 to 30 with Graves' ophthalmopathy. The CDR3 here is CASSLLSAGGGEQFF. Written as DNA, the CDR3 is TGTGCCAGCAGTTTACTATCCGCCGGGGGCGGTGAGCAGTTCTTC.